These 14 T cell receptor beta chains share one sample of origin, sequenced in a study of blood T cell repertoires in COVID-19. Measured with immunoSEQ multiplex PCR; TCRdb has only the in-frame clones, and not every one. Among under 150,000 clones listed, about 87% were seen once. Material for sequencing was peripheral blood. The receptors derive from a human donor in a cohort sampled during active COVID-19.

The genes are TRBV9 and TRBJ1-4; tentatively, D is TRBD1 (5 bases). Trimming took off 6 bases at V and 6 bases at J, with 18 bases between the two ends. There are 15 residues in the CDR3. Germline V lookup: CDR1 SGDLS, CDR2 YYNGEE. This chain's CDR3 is CASNRGGRADEKLFF. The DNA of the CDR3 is TGTGCCAGCAATCGTGGGGGGAGGGCGGATGAAAAACTGTTTTTT.

In nucleotides, the CDR3 is TGTGCCAGTAGGGGGCCGGGGACAGTCACTGGAAACACCATATATTTT. Translating gives CASRGPGTVTGNTIYF. This chain joins TRBV19 and TRBJ1-3; 7 bases agree with TRBD1. CDR1 is LNHDA and CDR2 is SQIVND in the germline V gene (reference sequence). The CDR3 spans 16 residues. V lost 6 bases to trimming and J lost 2 bases; unmatched junction nucleotides: 10. The entire variable domain, with the rest obtained from reference TRBV19 and TRBJ1-3, is as follows: DGGITQSPKYLFRKEGQNVTLSCEQNLNHDAMYWYRQDPGQGLRLIYYSQIVNDFQKGDIAEGYSVSREKKESFPLTVTSAQKNPTAFYLCASRGPGTVTGNTIYFGEGSWLTVV.

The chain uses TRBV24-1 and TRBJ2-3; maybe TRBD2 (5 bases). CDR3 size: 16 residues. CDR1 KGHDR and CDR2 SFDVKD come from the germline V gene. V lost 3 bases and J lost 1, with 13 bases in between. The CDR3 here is CATSDPTGKGTDTQYF. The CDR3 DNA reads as TGTGCCACCAGTGATCCGACCGGGAAGGGCACAGATACGCAGTATTTT.

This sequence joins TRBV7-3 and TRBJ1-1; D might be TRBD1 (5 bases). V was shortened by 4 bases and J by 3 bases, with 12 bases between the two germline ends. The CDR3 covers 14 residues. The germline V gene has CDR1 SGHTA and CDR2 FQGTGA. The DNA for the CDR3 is TGTGCCAGCAGCTCCACGGGGGGTGACACTGAAGCTTTCTTT. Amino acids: CASSSTGGDTEAFF.

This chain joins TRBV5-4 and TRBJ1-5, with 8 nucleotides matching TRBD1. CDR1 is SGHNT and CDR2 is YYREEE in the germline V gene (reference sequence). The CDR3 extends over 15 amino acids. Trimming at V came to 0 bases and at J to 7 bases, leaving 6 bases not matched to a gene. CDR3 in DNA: TGTGCCAGCAGCTTGGGGGCTCCAGGGGGCCAGCCCCAGCATTTT. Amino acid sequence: CASSLGAPGGQPQHF.

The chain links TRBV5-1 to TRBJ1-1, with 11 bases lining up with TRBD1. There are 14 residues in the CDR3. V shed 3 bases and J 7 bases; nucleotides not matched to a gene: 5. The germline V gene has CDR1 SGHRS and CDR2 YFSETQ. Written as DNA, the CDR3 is TGCGCCAGCAGCTGGACAGGGGGCCCCCTTGAAGCTTTCTTT. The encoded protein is CASSWTGGPLEAFF.

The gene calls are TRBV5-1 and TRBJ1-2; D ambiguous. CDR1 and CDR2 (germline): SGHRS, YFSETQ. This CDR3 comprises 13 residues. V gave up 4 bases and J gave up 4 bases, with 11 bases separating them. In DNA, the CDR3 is TGCGCCAGCAGCCCCCCGGGGAGCTATGGCTACACCTTC. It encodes CASSPPGSYGYTF.

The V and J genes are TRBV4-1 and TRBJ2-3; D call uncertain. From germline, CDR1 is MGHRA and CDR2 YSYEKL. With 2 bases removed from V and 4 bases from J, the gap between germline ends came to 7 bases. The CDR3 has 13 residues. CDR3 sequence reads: CASSQRVSDTQYF. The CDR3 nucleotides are TGCGCCAGCAGCCAAAGAGTATCAGATACGCAGTATTTT.

DNA of the CDR3: TGTGCCAGTAGTCCAGGACTAGTAAAAGAGACCCAGTACTTC. Its translation: CASSPGLVKETQYF. The rearrangement joins TRBV19 to TRBJ2-5; the match to TRBD2 covers 7 bases. CDR3 length equals 14 residues. V lost 5 bases, J lost 3 bases, and 6 bases stayed unmatched. Germline V gene data show CDR1 as LNHDA and CDR2 as SQIVND (reference sequence).

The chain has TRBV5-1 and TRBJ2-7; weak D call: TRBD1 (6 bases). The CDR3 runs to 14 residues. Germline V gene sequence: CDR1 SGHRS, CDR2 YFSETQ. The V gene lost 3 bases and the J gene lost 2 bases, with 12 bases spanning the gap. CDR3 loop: CASSYTTGTYEQYF. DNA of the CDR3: TGCGCCAGCAGCTACACGACAGGAACCTACGAGCAGTACTTC.

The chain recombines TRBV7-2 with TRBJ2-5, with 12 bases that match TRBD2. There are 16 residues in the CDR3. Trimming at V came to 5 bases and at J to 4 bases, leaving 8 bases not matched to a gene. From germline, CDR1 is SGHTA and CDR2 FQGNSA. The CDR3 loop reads CASSPTSGGRGETQYF. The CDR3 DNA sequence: TGTGCCAGCAGCCCGACTAGCGGGGGCCGGGGAGAGACCCAGTACTTC.

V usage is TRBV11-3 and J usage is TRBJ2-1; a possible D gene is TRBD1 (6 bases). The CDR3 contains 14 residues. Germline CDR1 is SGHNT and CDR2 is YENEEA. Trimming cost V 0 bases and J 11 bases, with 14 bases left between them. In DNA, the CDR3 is TGTGCCAGCAGCTTAGATCGGAGCAGGGGCCAGCAGTTCTTC. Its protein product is CASSLDRSRGQQFF.

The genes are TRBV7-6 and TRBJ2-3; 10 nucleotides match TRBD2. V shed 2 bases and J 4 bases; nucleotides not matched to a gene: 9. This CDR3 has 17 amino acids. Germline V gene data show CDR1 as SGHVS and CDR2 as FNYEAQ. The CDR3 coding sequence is TGTGCCAGCAGCTTATCTGCTAGCGGGGGAGGGGCAGATACGCAGTATTTT. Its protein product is CASSLSASGGGADTQYF.

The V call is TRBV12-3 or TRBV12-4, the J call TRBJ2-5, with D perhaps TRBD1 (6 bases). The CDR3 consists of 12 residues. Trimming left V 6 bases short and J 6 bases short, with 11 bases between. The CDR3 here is CASSLRGKTQYF. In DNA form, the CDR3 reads TGTGCCAGCAGCTTAAGGGGGAAGACCCAGTACTTC.